A selection of T cell receptor beta chains follows, all from one sample in a study of blood T cell repertoires in COVID-19. TCRdb keeps only in-frame clones here, not all; method: immunoSEQ multiplex PCR. Of about 160,000 clones in the sample, around 84% were seen once. The sequenced sample consisted of peripheral blood. The receptors originated from a man in his sixties or seventies with acute or convalescent COVID-19. Each CDR3 is given with its conserved first and last residue. D genes are given only for firm matches. Rows may omit the clone size; those that give it use once, few, many or a size class.

>TRBJ2-1|TRBD2|TRBV28|NA
CASSSPSGARSYNEQFF
TGTGCCAGCAGTTCCCCTAGCGGGGCTCGCTCCTACAATGAGCAGTTCTTC
>TRBJ2-3|NA|TRBV11-2|NA
CASSLGQATTDTQYF
TGTGCCAGCAGCTTAGGCCAGGCAACCACAGATACGCAGTATTTT
>TRBJ2-2|NA|TRBV30|NA
CAWSPGQNTGELFF
TGTGCCTGGAGTCCCGGACAGAACACCGGGGAGCTGTTTTTT
>TRBJ1-1|NA|TRBV5-6|few
CASSVQGSGDTEAFF
TGTGCCAGCAGCGTCCAGGGGAGTGGGGACACTGAAGCTTTCTTT
>TRBJ2-5|TRBD2|TRBV28|few
CASSSGLAAKQETQYF
TGTGCCAGCAGTTCCGGACTAGCGGCTAAACAAGAGACCCAGTACTTC
>TRBJ1-1|NA|TRBV7-9|few
CASSLTTEAFF
TGTGCCAGCAGCTTAACAACTGAAGCTTTCTTT
>TRBJ2-5|TRBD2|TRBV20-1|NA
CSASGLAGSRQETQYF
TGCAGTGCTAGTGGGCTAGCGGGAAGTCGCCAAGAGACCCAGTACTTC
>TRBJ2-3|TRBD1|TRBV4-1|NA
CASSQDRGRDRGLPGRDTQYF
TGCGCCAGCAGCCAAGATCGCGGGCGGGACAGGGGGCTCCCGGGGAGAGATACGCAGTATTTT
>TRBJ2-3|TRBD2|TRBV5-1|NA
CASSFSSGSAPDTQYF
TGCGCCAGCAGCTTTAGTAGCGGGAGTGCCCCAGATACGCAGTATTTT
>TRBJ2-7|TRBD1|TRBV2|once
CASSVGTGGYEQYF
TGTGCCAGCAGTGTGGGGACAGGGGGTTACGAGCAGTACTTC
>TRBJ1-2|NA|TRBV6-1|NA
CASSDSGNYGYTF
TGTGCCAGCAGTGATTCCGGGAATTATGGCTACACCTTC
>TRBJ2-7|NA|TRBV11-2|few
CASSSQGNSYEQYF
TGTGCCAGCAGCTCCCAGGGAAACTCCTACGAGCAGTACTTC
>TRBJ2-2|TRBD2|TRBV11-1|NA
CASSFASGRTGELFF
TGTGCCAGCAGCTTCGCTAGCGGGAGAACCGGGGAGCTGTTTTTT
>TRBJ1-1|TRBD1|TRBV27|once
CASSPLDRGRLAFF
TGTGCCAGCAGTCCCTTAGACAGGGGGCGCCTCGCTTTCTTT
>TRBJ2-1|NA|TRBV5-1|NA
CASSLEVIISFHEQFF
TGCGCCAGCAGCTTAGAGGTGATAATAAGTTTCCATGAGCAGTTCTTC
>TRBJ2-7|TRBD1|TRBV29-1|NA
CSATRGQGAYEQYF
TGCAGCGCGACCCGAGGACAGGGGGCTTACGAGCAGTACTTC
>TRBJ2-4|TRBD1|TRBV7-2|NA
CASSLSWGQGNIQYF
TGTGCCAGCAGCTTATCATGGGGACAGGGCAACATTCAGTACTTC
>TRBJ2-5|TRBD1|TRBV13|NA
CASSGRDRVWETQYF
TGTGCCAGCAGCGGCCGGGACAGGGTTTGGGAGACCCAGTACTTC
>TRBJ1-6|NA|TRBV11-2|NA
CASRGGMLNSPLHF
TGTGCCAGCAGAGGCGGGATGCTTAATTCACCCCTCCACTTT
>TRBJ2-7|NA|TRBV19|NA
CASSINFEEGSYEQYF
TGTGCCAGTAGTATCAATTTCGAGGAGGGAAGTTACGAGCAGTACTTC
>TRBJ1-3|NA|TRBV6-5|NA
CASTPSLESGNTIYF
TGTGCCAGCACCCCTTCGTTGGAGTCTGGAAACACCATATATTTT
>TRBJ2-7|TRBD1|TRBV5-4|NA
CASSRPGQGWEEQYF
TGTGCCAGCAGCCGCCCGGGACAGGGGTGGGAAGAGCAGTACTTC
>TRBJ2-2|TRBD1|TRBV11-2|NA
CASSRGTGWTGELFF
TGTGCCAGCAGCAGAGGGACAGGGTGGACCGGGGAGCTGTTTTTT